One sample yielded the 2 T cell receptor beta chains listed below, sequenced in a study of regulatory T cells in long-lasting Graves disease. CDR3 regions were amplified by Arm-PCR using iRepertoire HTBI primers to build TCR beta libraries. TCRdb processed the multiplex PCR reads anew with MiXCR; each CDR3 protein has one entry. The table has over 300,000 distinct CDR3 sequences, around 15% seen once. Time point meaning: newly diagnosed GD, antithyroid drugs for less than 3 months. TCR sequences were obtained from RNA taken from PBMCs. The material was peripheral blood mononuclear cells (PBMCs), obtained at new diagnosis, from a patient treated with antithyroid drugs. These receptors were taken from a female donor with Graves disease.

V and J are TRBV4-3 and TRBJ2-6; the D gene is possibly TRBD1 (6 bases). This CDR3 region has 18 residues. V shed 1 base and J shed 5 bases, with 18 bases lying between them. From germline, CDR1 is LGHNA and CDR2 YSLEER. For the CDR3, the DNA is TGCGCCAGCAGCCAAGCACAGGGAGTTTCGCTAAGGGCCAACGTCCTGACTTTC. Its translation: CASSQAQGVSLRANVLTF.

V usage is TRBV7-9 and J usage is TRBJ2-3, with D hard to call. Germline CDR1 SEHNR, CDR2 FQNEAQ (reference sequence). V was pared by 6 bases and J by 5 bases, with 3 bases between. This CDR3 spans 10 amino acids. This CDR3 is CASSVDTQYF. The CDR3 DNA reads TGTGCCAGCAGTGTAGATACGCAGTATTTT. The whole variable domain, remainder taken from reference TRBV7-9 and TRBJ2-3, is DTGVSQNPRHKITKRGQNVTFRCDPISEHNRLYWYRQTLGQGPEFLTYFQNEAQLEKSRLLSDRFSAERPKGSFSTLEIQRTEQGDSAMYLCASSVDTQYFGPGTRLTVL.